This paragraph covers one TCR beta chain sequence. The record originates from a study of patients and donors after allogeneic stem cell transplantation. MiXCR, applied by TCRdb to the RT-PCR reads, yields one record per CDR3 protein. This sample has 400,000 to 450,000 distinct CDR3 sequences, with 16% found just once. CDR3 length: 14 amino acids. Germline V CDR1 and CDR2: LGHNA, YSLEER. V shed 0 bases and J shed 4 bases, with 9 bases lying between them. The rearrangement links TRBV4-3 to TRBJ1-2; tentative D call: TRBD1 (5 bases). This clonotype originated in a human donor who was either an allogeneic HSCT recipient or a stem cell or donor lymphocyte infusion donor (not recorded which). It is not recorded whose cells these are; they may come from a transplant donor. The sequencing sample was made of blood, either unsorted or a sorted T cell fraction (not recorded which). CDR3: CASSQDGGLYGYTF. CDR3 nucleotides: TGCGCCAGCAGCCAAGACGGGGGACTCTATGGCTACACCTTC.